This T cell receptor (beta chain) was observed in a study of cytomegalovirus exposure and HLA in healthy donors. Study findings and constraints: The listing of 150 to 200 TCR beta chains classed them as cytomegalovirus-associated.

Concerning this clone: The target antigen is unknown.

The PCR made use of 60 Vbeta and 13 Jbeta primers. Clones were sequenced by immunoSEQ multiplex PCR, and TCRdb holds only the in-frame ones, with some missing. Of a few hundred thousand clones listed, about 81% are singletons. This CDR3 has 15 amino acids. The trim removed 7 bases at V and 6 bases at J, leaving 14 bases unmatched. Germline CDR1 and CDR2: SGHVS and FNYEAQ. Healthy individuals who donated bone marrow served as the donors. At the time of sampling, donors were nominally healthy, though unrecorded immune exposures were likely. This receptor was taken from a woman in her sixties in good health and CMV-seropositive. Sequences were obtained from PBMCs. The rearrangement links TRBV7-6 to TRBJ2-7, with TRBD2 matching 8 bases. The CDR3 loop reads CASTPGNSGSIEQYF. The DNA for the CDR3 is TGTGCCAGCACCCCCGGCAACAGCGGGAGTATCGAGCAGTACTTC.